This T cell receptor beta chain came from a study of spatial heterogeneity in lung cancer. Time point specified: sample taken at primary tumor resection. No cell sorting; template was whole RNA from tumor, lung tissue or PBMC. TCRdb itself ran the 5' RACE reads through MiXCR, one entry per CDR3 protein. The sample consists of about 82,000 distinct CDR3 sequences, over 9.5% of them appearing once. Germline V gene sequence: CDR1 SGHRS, CDR2 YFSETQ. The CDR3 sequence is 16 residues long. The ends were cut back, 2 bases at V and 0 bases at J, with 15 bases in the middle. This receptor was taken from a male donor with early-stage non-small cell lung cancer. The V and J genes are TRBV5-1 and TRBJ2-7; tentatively, D is TRBD1 (7 bases). The specimen was PBMCs, collected at surgery. The CDR3 protein is CASSLTTGTSSYEQYF. The CDR3 nucleotides are TGCGCCAGCAGCTTAACGACAGGGACTTCCTCCTACGAGCAGTACTTC.